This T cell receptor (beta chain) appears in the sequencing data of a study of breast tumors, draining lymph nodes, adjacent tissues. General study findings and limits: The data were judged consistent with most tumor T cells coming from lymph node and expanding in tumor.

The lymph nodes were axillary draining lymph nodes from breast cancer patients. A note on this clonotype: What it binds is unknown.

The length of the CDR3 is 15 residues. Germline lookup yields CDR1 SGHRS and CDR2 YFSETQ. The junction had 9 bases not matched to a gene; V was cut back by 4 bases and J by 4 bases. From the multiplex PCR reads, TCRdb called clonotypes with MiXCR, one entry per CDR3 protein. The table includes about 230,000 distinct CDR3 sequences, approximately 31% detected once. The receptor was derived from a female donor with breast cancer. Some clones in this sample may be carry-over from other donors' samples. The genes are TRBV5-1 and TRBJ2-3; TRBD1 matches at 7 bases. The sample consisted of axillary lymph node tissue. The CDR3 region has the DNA TGCGCCAGCAGCCCACCGGGACAGTTCGCAGATACGCAGTATTTT. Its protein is CASSPPGQFADTQYF.